This T cell receptor (beta chain) was observed in a study of blood T cell repertoires in COVID-19. Turning to the study itself: Material from acute and convalescent COVID-19 was sourced from the United States, Italy and Spain.

Per the study methods: Nucleated cell counts were estimated from reference gene primer amplification. The repertoire was sequenced with immunoSEQ multiplex PCR; TCRdb's copy has only in-frame clones and lacks some. V and J calls and clone size are copied from that table; D and trimming were computed from the DNA. The sample lists 250,000 to 400,000 clones; 80% to 90% were seen once. The TCR was taken from a man over 45 with active or convalescent COVID-19. Sample: peripheral blood.

In DNA, the CDR3 is TGTGCCAGCAGCGGAACGCGGGGCACAGATACGCAGTATTTT. It translates to CASSGTRGTDTQYF. The chain uses TRBV2 and TRBJ2-3; the D gene is possibly TRBD2 (5 bases). Between the trimmed V and J ends, which lost 6 bases and 1 base, there was a span of 11 bases. The V gene's germline CDR1 is SNHLY and CDR2 FYNNEI. The CDR3 has 14 amino acids.